This TCR beta chain is drawn from a study of T cell clones after liver transplantation. Clones were read by immunoSEQ multiplex PCR, and TCRdb kept only the in-frame ones, dropping some. In the table there are nearly 55,000 clones, approximately 84% of which are singletons. The CDR3 runs 16 residues. V was pared by 1 base and J by 4 bases, with 6 bases of the junction left unmatched. Germline loops: CDR1 MGHRA, CDR2 YSYEKL. Broader study findings: Small, mixed patient groups and varying post-transplant times limit these conclusions.

With regard to this clone: The antigen remains unidentified.

The specimen was CD4+ T cells from blood, collected before liver transplant. The sequence was collected from a human donor who received a liver transplant. The chain is built from TRBV4-1 and TRBJ2-2; 7 bases fit TRBD2. For the CDR3, the DNA is TGCGCCAGCAGCCAAGTCCAACTAGCGATCACCGGGGAGCTGTTTTTT. It yields the protein CASSQVQLAITGELFF.